This TCR beta chain emerged from a study of cytomegalovirus exposure and HLA in healthy donors. Findings and caveats of the study: A later analysis found common viral pathogens apparently linked to several of the most significant clusters. The authors considered a cluster of highly shared sequence variants likely to be a sequencing artifact. A prior analysis recorded that most TCR beta V segments were productive about 87% or about 30% of the time. Accurate prediction of most subjects' HLA-A and HLA-B alleles from TCR beta sequences was reported.

Vbeta (60) and Jbeta (13) primers were used in the PCR. Produced via immunoSEQ multiplex PCR; TCRdb's table is partial and in-frame only. The sample has roughly 200,000 clones; 73% are singletons. This clone was seen more than once but under ten times. Its antigen is not known. Other nucleotide sequences from this sample produce the same CDR3. This CDR3 region has 14 residues. CDR1 is LNHDA, CDR2 SQIVND, per germline (reference sequence). Trimming removed 4 bases from V and 1 base from J; junction bases left unmatched: 3. The sequence came from a woman aged 30 to 39 in good health and CMV-seronegative. The V call is TRBV19, the J call TRBJ1-1, with 7 bases aligning to TRBD1. The sequenced material came from PBMCs. CDR3 in DNA: TGTGCCAGTAGTAGAGACAGGGAGAACACTGAAGCTTTCTTT. Encoded protein: CASSRDRENTEAFF. The variable domain in full, completed from reference TRBV19 and TRBJ1-1, reads DGGITQSPKYLFRKEGQNVTLSCEQNLNHDAMYWYRQDPGQGLRLIYYSQIVNDFQKGDIAEGYSVSREKKESFPLTVTSAQKNPTAFYLCASSRDRENTEAFFGQGTRLTVV.